What follows describes a single T cell receptor beta chain. The antigen is unknown. Germline CDR1 MNHNS, CDR2 SASEGT. V was pared by 6 bases and J by 3 bases, with 8 bases of the junction left unmatched. The CDR3 consists of 14 residues. Amplifying from RNA transcripts, the study obtained TCR beta CDR3 regions. Second-round multiplex PCR followed a first-round RT-PCR using HTBI primers. Via MiXCR, TCRdb re-called the multiplex PCR reads, giving one row per CDR3 protein. The sample lists about 380,000 distinct CDR3 sequences, 15% occurring once. The sample comes from a study of Graves' ophthalmopathy and Graves' hyperthyroidism. About the study: The authors collected peripheral blood at initial diagnosis, before any treatment.

Hyperthyroidism in these 18- to 65-year-old patients was newly diagnosed, lasting under 2 months. Study results and caveats: Ophthalmopathy cases were distinguished from stable hyperthyroidism by a 13-signature model, reaching around 88% sensitivity and around 81% specificity. Among thyroid clonotypes expanded above 0.001 frequency, most also appeared in blood.

The J gene is TRBJ2-7, the V gene TRBV6-1; the match to TRBD1 covers 7 bases. The source material was peripheral blood. The sequence came from a woman aged 18-29 years with stable Graves' hyperthyroidism. The CDR3 spells CASSRDSLDYEQYF. DNA for the CDR3: TGTGCCAGCAGCCGGGACAGCTTAGACTACGAGCAGTACTTC.